Listed below are T cell receptor beta chains from one sample, sequenced in a study of blood T cell repertoires in COVID-19. Measured with immunoSEQ multiplex PCR; TCRdb has only the in-frame clones, and not every one. Of roughly 150,000 clones detected, approximately 80% appear once; the ten largest clones hold roughly 5%. The specimen was PBMCs or T cells enriched from blood (not recorded which). Every receptor here comes from a man in his 70s who had been exposed to COVID-19. Both conserved end residues are part of each CDR3. Fields, in order: D gene, J gene, clone size, V gene, CDR3 protein, CDR3 DNA. D genes are given only for firm matches. A row's size may be missing; if present it is once, few, many or a size class.

TRBD1 TRBJ2-5 NA TRBV19 CASATGVVKETQYF TGTGCCAGTGCTACAGGGGTTGTCAAGGAGACCCAGTACTTC
NA TRBJ1-5 NA TRBV6-5 CASSSERGGHQPQHF TGTGCCAGCAGTTCCGAGAGGGGAGGCCATCAGCCCCAGCATTTT
NA TRBJ1-1 few TRBV14 CASSQDARVSTEAFF TGTGCCAGCAGCCAAGATGCCAGGGTGAGCACTGAAGCTTTCTTT
TRBD1 TRBJ2-3 NA TRBV6-5 CASSWGQGGTDTQYF TGTGCCAGCAGTTGGGGACAGGGAGGCACAGATACGCAGTATTTT
NA TRBJ1-6 NA TRBV12-3/TRBV12-4 CASRDIEALHF TGTGCCAGCAGGGACATCGAGGCCCTCCACTTT
NA TRBJ2-4 NA TRBV19 CASSIGILQLSNIQYF TGTGCCAGTAGTATAGGAATCTTACAGTTGTCGAACATTCAGTACTTC
TRBD1 TRBJ2-3 NA TRBV28 CASGDRVPDTQYF TGTGCCAGCGGGGACAGGGTACCAGATACGCAGTATTTT
NA TRBJ1-2 NA TRBV11-2 CASSPSGYGYTF TGTGCCAGCAGCCCCAGTGGTTATGGCTACACCTTC
NA TRBJ1-1 NA TRBV5-1 CASSPYGGASTEAFF TGCGCCAGCAGCCCTTATGGTGGGGCCTCCACTGAAGCTTTCTTT
TRBD2 TRBJ2-1 few TRBV6-2/TRBV6-3 CASNPGLAISEQFF TGTGCCAGCAACCCGGGACTAGCGATAAGTGAGCAGTTCTTC
TRBD1 TRBJ2-7 NA TRBV6-2/TRBV6-3 CASSYSRTGRFRYEQYF TGTGCCAGCAGTTACTCGAGGACAGGGAGGTTTAGGTACGAGCAGTACTTC
NA TRBJ1-5 NA TRBV12-1 CASSRGGPGQPQHF TGTGCCAGCAGCCGGGGGGGGCCGGGTCAGCCCCAGCATTTT
NA TRBJ1-2 NA TRBV3-1/TRBV3-2 CASSPLAVQANYGYTF TGTGCCAGCAGCCCCTTGGCCGTGCAGGCGAACTATGGCTACACCTTC
NA TRBJ2-1 NA TRBV28 CASSSRVGAHEQFF TGTGCCAGCAGTTCCAGGGTAGGGGCCCATGAGCAGTTCTTC
TRBD2 TRBJ2-1 NA TRBV11-1 CASSLAGGTRYNEQFF TGTGCCAGCAGCTTAGCGGGGGGGACCAGGTACAATGAGCAGTTCTTC
NA TRBJ1-2 NA TRBV7-9 CASSLDRARDGYTF TGTGCCAGCAGCTTAGATCGCGCCAGGGATGGCTACACCTTC
TRBD1 TRBJ1-2 NA TRBV28 CASSLGTALAPNGYTF TGTGCCAGCAGTTTAGGGACAGCCCTTGCCCCCAATGGCTACACCTTC
TRBD1 TRBJ1-1 NA TRBV2 CASNKNDRVNTEAFF TGTGCCAGCAATAAGAACGACAGGGTGAACACTGAAGCTTTCTTT
NA TRBJ2-7 NA TRBV3-1/TRBV3-2 CASSPPSLYEQYF TGTGCCAGCAGCCCCCCCTCCCTCTACGAGCAGTACTTC
NA TRBJ1-4 NA TRBV25-1 CASSRDIGEKLFF TGTGCCAGCAGCCGGGACATCGGTGAAAAACTGTTTTTT
TRBD1 TRBJ1-2 NA TRBV27 CASSPEGARDGYTF TGTGCCAGCAGTCCCGAGGGGGCACGGGATGGCTACACCTTC
NA TRBJ1-1 NA TRBV7-9 CASSLGSGRAILQAFF TGTGCCAGCAGCTTAGGATCAGGGAGGGCGATTCTTCAAGCTTTCTTT
NA TRBJ2-7 NA TRBV29-1 CSVEGGGLYEQYF TGCAGCGTTGAGGGTGGGGGCTTGTACGAGCAGTACTTC
NA TRBJ1-2 NA TRBV19 CASSPSGSNGNYGYTF TGTGCCAGTAGTCCCTCGGGATCCAACGGGAACTATGGCTACACCTTC
NA TRBJ2-6 once TRBV18 CASSPNAAGATGANVLTF TGTGCCAGCTCACCTAATGCTGCAGGGGCAACTGGGGCCAACGTCCTGACTTTC
TRBD1 TRBJ2-2 NA TRBV5-5 CASSLHRGTGGELFF TGTGCCAGCAGCTTGCACAGGGGTACTGGCGGGGAGCTGTTTTTT
NA TRBJ1-5 NA TRBV28 CASRDGQSWKPQHF TGTGCCAGCAGGGACGGACAGTCCTGGAAGCCCCAGCATTTT
TRBD1 TRBJ1-1 NA TRBV29-1 CSVPPGTGGNTEAFF TGCAGCGTCCCCCCCGGGACAGGGGGCAACACTGAAGCTTTCTTT
TRBD1 TRBJ1-5 NA TRBV28 CASSYRGRWDQPQHF TGTGCCAGCAGTTACAGGGGGCGCTGGGATCAGCCCCAGCATTTT
TRBD1 TRBJ1-1 NA TRBV7-6 CASSLSAGGMNTEAFF TGTGCCAGCAGCTTAAGTGCAGGGGGCATGAACACTGAAGCTTTCTTT
TRBD2 TRBJ2-7 NA TRBV6-5 CASSYLAGGGYEQYF TGTGCCAGCAGTTACCTAGCGGGAGGAGGTTACGAGCAGTACTTC
NA TRBJ1-1 NA TRBV2 CASRKTTNTEAFF TGTGCCAGCAGAAAGACAACCAACACTGAAGCTTTCTTT
TRBD1 TRBJ1-4 NA TRBV7-9 CASKRQGALNEKLFF TGTGCCAGCAAGCGGCAGGGGGCCCTTAATGAAAAACTGTTTTTT
NA TRBJ1-6 once TRBV6-5 CASSYARQARNSPLHF TGTGCCAGCAGTTACGCGAGACAGGCCCGCAATTCACCCCTCCACTTT
NA TRBJ1-4 NA TRBV5-4 CASSFRQSGEKLFF TGTGCCAGCAGCTTCCGGCAGTCGGGGGAAAAACTGTTTTTT
TRBD1 TRBJ1-1 NA TRBV9 CASSALGQVNTEAFF TGTGCCAGCAGCGCGCTCGGACAGGTGAACACTGAAGCTTTCTTT
TRBD2 TRBJ2-3 NA TRBV27 CASSSVAGGPGTQYF TGTGCCAGCAGTTCGGTAGCGGGGGGTCCAGGGACGCAGTATTTT
NA TRBJ2-2 NA TRBV24-1 CATSDVLVAGELFF TGTGCCACCAGTGATGTCCTAGTAGCCGGGGAGCTGTTTTTT
NA TRBJ2-1 NA TRBV6-2/TRBV6-3 CASSTPQLAGKSSYNEQFF TGTGCCAGCAGTACCCCTCAACTAGCCGGGAAGAGCTCCTACAATGAGCAGTTCTTC
NA TRBJ2-2 NA TRBV5-4 CASSPPAGELFF TGTGCCAGCAGCCCCCCGGCCGGGGAGCTGTTTTTT
NA TRBJ2-7 NA TRBV5-6 CASSLITDLYEQYF TGTGCCAGCAGCTTGATAACTGATCTCTACGAGCAGTACTTC
TRBD2 TRBJ2-2 NA TRBV7-6 CASSWTSGGFNTGELFF TGTGCCAGCAGCTGGACTAGCGGGGGATTTAACACCGGGGAGCTGTTTTTT
NA TRBJ2-3 NA TRBV5-1 CASSFGVISGSTDTQYF TGCGCCAGCAGCTTCGGTGTTATATCGGGGAGCACAGATACGCAGTATTTT
TRBD2 TRBJ2-6 NA TRBV7-2 CASSPGGAGANVLTF TGTGCCAGCAGCCCCGGGGGGGCTGGGGCCAACGTCCTGACTTTC
TRBD1 TRBJ1-2 NA TRBV10-3 CAIRPLTGAGGYTF TGTGCCATCAGGCCGCTGACAGGGGCTGGGGGCTACACCTTC
TRBD2 TRBJ2-1 NA TRBV2 CASSDGGGKSYNEQFF TGTGCCAGCAGTGACGGCGGGGGGAAGTCCTACAATGAGCAGTTCTTC
NA TRBJ2-1 NA TRBV18 CASSPSRGNEQFF TGTGCCAGCTCACCGTCTAGGGGCAATGAGCAGTTCTTC
TRBD2 TRBJ2-1 few TRBV9 CAISGGLALTKDEQFF TGTGCCATCTCGGGGGGGCTAGCGCTGACAAAGGATGAGCAGTTCTTC
NA TRBJ1-5 NA TRBV28 CASSRSDLGASGPQHF TGTGCCAGCAGCCGGTCCGACCTCGGGGCTAGCGGGCCCCAGCATTTT
NA TRBJ2-7 few TRBV9 CASSVGPGETFEQYF TGTGCCAGCAGCGTAGGGCCGGGGGAAACCTTCGAGCAGTACTTC
TRBD2 TRBJ2-7 NA TRBV7-2 CASSLAGVLNGNEQYF TGTGCCAGCAGCCTAGCGGGAGTTTTAAACGGCAACGAGCAGTACTTC
NA TRBJ1-2 NA TRBV29-1 CSVASGNYGYTF TGCAGCGTTGCCTCCGGGAACTATGGCTACACCTTC
TRBD1 TRBJ1-3 NA TRBV11-2 CASSITGGRLGNTIYF TGTGCCAGCAGCATAACAGGGGGCAGGCTGGGAAACACCATATATTTT
NA TRBJ1-4 NA TRBV5-1 CASSLAGQGTEKLFF TGCGCCAGCAGCTTGGCCGGTCAGGGGACTGAAAAACTGTTTTTT
NA TRBJ1-6 NA TRBV6-5 CASSLEYSYNSPLHF TGTGCCAGCAGTCTAGAGTACTCCTATAATTCACCCCTCCACTTT